Only a few counts were recorded for the clone carrying this TCR beta chain. Its antigen is not identified. Between the trimmed V and J ends, which lost 4 bases and 4 bases, there was a span of 9 bases. The CDR3 is made up of 13 amino acids. Germline-derived CDR1 and CDR2 are ENHRY and SYGVKD. TCRdb re-derived calls from the 5' RACE reads in MiXCR, one entry per CDR3 protein. The sample includes almost 600,000 distinct CDR3 sequences, approximately 13% seen only once; the top ten take roughly an eighth. The data were obtained in a study of T cells after yellow fever vaccination. Study-level background: SMART-Seq v4 Ultra Low Input served to prepare low-cell-number fractions.

Overall study findings and caveats: Contamination of FACS-sorted repertoires by abundant clonotypes from the bulk population could occur.

The TCR originated in a man in his thirties or forties who received the YFV17D yellow fever vaccine. The V call is TRBV10-3, the J call TRBJ2-3; tentative D call: TRBD1 (5 bases). The sample here was PBMCs, taken on the day of the yellow fever booster vaccination. CDR3 bases: TGTGCCATCAGTGTCAGGGTGTCAGATACGCAGTATTTT. Its protein product is CAISVRVSDTQYF.